This TCR beta chain was sequenced during a study of STAT3 mutations in large granular lymphocyte leukemia. Study as a whole: Over half of T-LGLL patients had one or more immunosuppressive regimens. Study results and caveats: Some patients had persisting codominant clonotypes that could mask small clones. At least one immunodominant TCR beta clonotype appeared in every T-cell large granular lymphocyte leukemia patient.

As concerns this clone: Its specificity is unknown.

The protocol was immunoSEQ multiplex PCR, while the TCRdb copy is restricted to in-frame clones and leaves out a portion. The sample carries about 42,000 clones, around 80% recorded once. The germline V and J ends were trimmed by 4 bases and 8 bases, with 12 bases remaining between them. The CDR3 totals 14 residues. Germline V gene lookup returns CDR1 LGHNA and CDR2 YSLEER. Specimen: PBMCs. The chain combines TRBV4-3 with TRBJ1-6; TRBD1 might be the D (5 bases). This TCR came from a human donor with T large granular lymphocyte leukemia. Some clones in this sample may be carry-over from other donors' samples. In DNA form, the CDR3 reads TGCGCCAGCAGCCGCCTAGGGGTGGATTCACCCCTCCACTTT. Translated, it gives CASSRLGVDSPLHF.